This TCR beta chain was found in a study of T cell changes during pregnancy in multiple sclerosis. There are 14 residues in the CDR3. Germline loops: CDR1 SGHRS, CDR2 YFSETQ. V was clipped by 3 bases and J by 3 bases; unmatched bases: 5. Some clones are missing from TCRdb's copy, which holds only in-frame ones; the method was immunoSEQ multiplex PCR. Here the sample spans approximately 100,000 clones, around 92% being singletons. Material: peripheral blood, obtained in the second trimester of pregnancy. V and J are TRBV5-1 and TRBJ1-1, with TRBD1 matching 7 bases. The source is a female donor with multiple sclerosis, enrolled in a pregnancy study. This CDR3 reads CASSSTGADTEAFF. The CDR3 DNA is TGCGCCAGCAGCTCTACAGGGGCTGACACTGAAGCTTTCTTT.